This T cell receptor beta chain was recovered during a study of T-cell memory formation after mild COVID-19. Study-level background: For the most part, TCR clusters were specific to one donor.

Libraries for TCRalpha and TCRbeta carried sample barcodes and unique molecular identifiers via 5'RACE. TCRdb fed the 5' RACE reads into MiXCR, producing one record per CDR3 protein. The top ten hold around 13% of the sample, which has hundreds of thousands of distinct CDR3 sequences, 20% seen once. Study-wide results and limits: Clones that got smaller from day 15 to 85 had even CD4/CD8, while clones growing later tipped toward CD4+. The study detected some responding clones in pre-infection memory, suggesting cross-reactive memory joined.

Regarding this clonotype: The target antigen is unknown.

V lost 5 bases to trimming and J lost 4 bases, with 18 bases between them. The CDR3 runs to 16 residues. The genes are TRBV12-3 or TRBV12-4 and TRBJ2-1; D may correspond to TRBD1 or TRBD2 (5 bases each). Sequencing was done on a sample of PBMCs or a T cell subset sorted from them (not recorded which). The sequence was obtained from an adult woman who had mild COVID-19 (a few samples of this study predate the infection). Cell type and time point are not known. The CDR3 loop is CASSPAEGPPYNEQFF. The DNA of the CDR3 is TGTGCCAGCAGTCCCGCTGAGGGGCCCCCTTACAATGAGCAGTTCTTC.